The 8 T cell receptor beta chains reported below all come from one sample, sequenced in a study of blood T cell repertoires in COVID-19. TCRdb's table, derived via immunoSEQ multiplex PCR, lists solely in-frame clones and lacks some. The top ten hold around 1.1% of the sample, which has some 170,000 clones, 85% seen once. The sample was peripheral blood. These receptor sequences come from a man in his forties with acute or convalescent COVID-19.

The rearrangement links TRBV7-2 to TRBJ1-4, with D maybe TRBD1 (5 bases). The CDR3 contains 13 residues. The germline V and J ends were trimmed by 5 bases and 8 bases, with 12 bases remaining between them. Germline V gene data show CDR1 as SGHTA and CDR2 as FQGNSA. The CDR3 sequence: CASSKGAREKLFF. The CDR3 bases are TGTGCCAGCAGCAAAGGGGCGAGGGAAAAACTGTTTTTT. Combining the CDR3 with reference TRBV7-2 and TRBJ1-4 gives the whole variable domain GAGVSQSPSNKVTEKGKDVELRCDPISGHTALYWYRQSLGQGLEFLIYFQGNSAPDKSGLPSDRFSAERTGGSVSTLTIQRTQQEDSAVYLCASSKGAREKLFFGSGTQLSVL.

This chain connects TRBV6-5 to TRBJ1-6; D call uncertain. V lost 6 bases, J lost 6 bases, and 15 bases lay in between. This CDR3 contains 15 residues. Germline CDR1 reads MNHEY; CDR2 reads SVGAGI. DNA of the CDR3: TGTGCCAGCAGAACCACCGGGGTCGTTAATTCACCCCTCCACTTT. It is translated as CASRTTGVVNSPLHF.

The V call is TRBV12-3 or TRBV12-4, the J call TRBJ2-7; D is ambiguous. Trimming took off 6 bases at V and 2 bases at J, with 11 bases between the two ends. There are 13 residues in the CDR3. The DNA for the CDR3 is TGTGCCAGCAGCCCGAACGGTCCCTACGAGCAGTACTTC. Residues: CASSPNGPYEQYF.

The chain employs TRBV4-2 and TRBJ2-2, with 11 bases fitting TRBD1. The V gene end was trimmed by 2 bases and the J gene end by 4 bases; junction bases not matched to a gene: 6. The CDR3 has 17 amino acids. Germline CDR1 and CDR2: LGHNA and YNFKEQ. CDR3 residues: CASSQPGQGESTGELFF. The CDR3 DNA reads TGTGCCAGCAGCCAACCGGGACAGGGGGAGTCCACCGGGGAGCTGTTTTTT.

The CDR3 is CASSRSDSGGRGTQYF. The CDR3 DNA reads TGTGCCAGCAGCCGGAGTGATAGCGGGGGTCGAGGGACCCAGTACTTC. The chain has TRBV28 and TRBJ2-5; 9 positions match TRBD2. Germline CDR1 is MDHEN and CDR2 is SYDVKM. The length of the CDR3 is 16 residues. The J segment lost 7 bases and the V segment lost 6 bases, leaving 15 bases of the junction unmatched.

The chain couples TRBV6-5 to TRBJ1-5, with TRBD1 matching over 7 bases. This CDR3 comprises 14 residues. Germline trimming cut 10 bases from V and 6 bases from J; bases unmatched to any gene: 12. CDR1 and CDR2 from the germline V gene are MNHEY and SVGAGI. The CDR3 region is CATQQGLTGQPQHF. The CDR3 coding sequence is TGTGCCACTCAACAGGGGTTAACGGGTCAGCCCCAGCATTTT.

J is TRBJ1-2 and V is TRBV6-5, with 10 bases aligning to TRBD1. This CDR3 is 14 amino acids long. Germline CDR1 MNHEY, CDR2 SVGAGI. Trimming took 1 base from V and 6 from J; bases not matched to a gene: 2. DNA for the CDR3: TGTGCCAGCAGTTACTTTGGGACAGGGGATGGCTACACCTTC. Protein sequence: CASSYFGTGDGYTF.

CDR3 amino acids: CASNSPLAGGEWTDTQYF. The CDR3 bases are TGTGCCAGCAACTCACCGCTAGCGGGGGGGGAATGGACAGATACGCAGTATTTT. The V call is TRBV2, the J call TRBJ2-3, with 12 bases fitting TRBD2. V lost 7 bases to trimming and J lost 3 bases; unmatched junction nucleotides: 14. This CDR3 has 18 residues. The germline V gene has CDR1 SNHLY and CDR2 FYNNEI.